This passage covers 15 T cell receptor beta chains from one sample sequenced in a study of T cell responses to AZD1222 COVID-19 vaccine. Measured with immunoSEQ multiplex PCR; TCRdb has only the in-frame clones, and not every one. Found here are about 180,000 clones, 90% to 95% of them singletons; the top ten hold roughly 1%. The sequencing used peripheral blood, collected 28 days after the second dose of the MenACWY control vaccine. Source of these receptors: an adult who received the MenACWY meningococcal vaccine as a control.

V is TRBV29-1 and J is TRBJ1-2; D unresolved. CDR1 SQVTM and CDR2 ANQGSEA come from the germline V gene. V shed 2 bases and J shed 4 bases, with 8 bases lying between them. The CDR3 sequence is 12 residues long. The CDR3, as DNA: TGCAGCGTTGAACTGGGTCCCTATGGCTACACCTTC. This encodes CSVELGPYGYTF.

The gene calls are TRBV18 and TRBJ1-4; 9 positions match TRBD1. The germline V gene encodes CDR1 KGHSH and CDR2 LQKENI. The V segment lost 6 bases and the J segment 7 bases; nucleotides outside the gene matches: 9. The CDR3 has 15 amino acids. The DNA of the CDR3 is TGTGCCAGCTCCCTTCAGACAGGGGGAAGTGAAAAACTGTTTTTT. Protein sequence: CASSLQTGGSEKLFF.

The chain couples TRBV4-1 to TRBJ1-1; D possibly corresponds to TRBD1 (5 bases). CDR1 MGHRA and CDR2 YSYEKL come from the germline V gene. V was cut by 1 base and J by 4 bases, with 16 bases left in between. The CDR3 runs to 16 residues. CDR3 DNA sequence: TGCGCCAGCAGCCAAGCGATTCTTGGGGCGAGCACTGAAGCTTTCTTT. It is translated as CASSQAILGASTEAFF.

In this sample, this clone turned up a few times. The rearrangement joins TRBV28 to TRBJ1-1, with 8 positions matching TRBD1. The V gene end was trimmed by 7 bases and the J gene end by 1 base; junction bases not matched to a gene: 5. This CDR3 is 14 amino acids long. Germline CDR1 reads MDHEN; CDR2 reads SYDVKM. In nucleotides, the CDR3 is TGTGCCAGCACCCCAGGGGGCGCGAACACTGAAGCTTTCTTT. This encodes CASTPGGANTEAFF. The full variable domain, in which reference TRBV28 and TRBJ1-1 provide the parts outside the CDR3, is DVKVTQSSRYLVKRTGEKVFLECVQDMDHENMFWYRQDPGLGLRLIYFSYDVKMKEKGDIPEGYSVSREKKERFSLILESASTNQTSMYLCASTPGGANTEAFFGQGTRLTVV.

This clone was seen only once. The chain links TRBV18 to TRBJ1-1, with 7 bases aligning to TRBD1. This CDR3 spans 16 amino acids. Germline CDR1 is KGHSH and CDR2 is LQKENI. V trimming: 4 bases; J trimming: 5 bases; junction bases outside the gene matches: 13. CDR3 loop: CASSLTTRGRGTEAFF. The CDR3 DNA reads TGTGCCAGCTCACTAACAACGAGGGGGCGTGGAACTGAAGCTTTCTTT.

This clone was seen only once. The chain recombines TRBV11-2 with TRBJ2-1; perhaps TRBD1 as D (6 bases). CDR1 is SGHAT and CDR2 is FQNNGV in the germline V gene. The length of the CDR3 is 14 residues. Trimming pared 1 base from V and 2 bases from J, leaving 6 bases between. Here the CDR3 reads CASSLGTAYNEQFF. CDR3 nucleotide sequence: TGTGCCAGCAGCTTAGGGACAGCCTACAATGAGCAGTTCTTC.

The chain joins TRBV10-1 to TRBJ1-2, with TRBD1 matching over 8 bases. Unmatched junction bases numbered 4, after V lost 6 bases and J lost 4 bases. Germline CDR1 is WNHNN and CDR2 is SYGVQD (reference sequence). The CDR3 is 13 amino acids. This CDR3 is CASSRTGPYGYTF. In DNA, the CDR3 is TGCGCCAGCAGCAGGACAGGGCCCTATGGCTACACCTTC.

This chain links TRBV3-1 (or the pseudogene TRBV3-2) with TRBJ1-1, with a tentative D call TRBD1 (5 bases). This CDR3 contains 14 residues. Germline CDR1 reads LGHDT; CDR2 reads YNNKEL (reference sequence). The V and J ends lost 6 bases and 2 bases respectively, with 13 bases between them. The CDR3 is CASSLSGANTEAFF. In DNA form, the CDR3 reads TGTGCCAGCAGTCTTAGTGGGGCAAACACTGAAGCTTTCTTT.

CDR3 amino acids: CASSQGIGNQPQHF. The CDR3 DNA sequence: TGTGCCAGCAGCCAAGGGATCGGCAATCAGCCCCAGCATTTT. The gene calls are TRBV3-1 (or the pseudogene TRBV3-2) and TRBJ1-5; D is undetermined. The germline V and J ends were trimmed by 1 base and 2 bases, with 6 bases remaining between them. Germline assignment: CDR1 LGHDT and CDR2 YNNKEL (reference sequence). The CDR3 covers 14 residues.

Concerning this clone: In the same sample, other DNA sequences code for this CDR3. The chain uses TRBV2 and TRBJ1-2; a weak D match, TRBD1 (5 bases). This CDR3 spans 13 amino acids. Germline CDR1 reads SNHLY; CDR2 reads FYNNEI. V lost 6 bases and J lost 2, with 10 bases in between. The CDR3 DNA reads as TGTGCCAGCAGCCCGACAGAGAACTATGGCTACACCTTC. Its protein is CASSPTENYGYTF.

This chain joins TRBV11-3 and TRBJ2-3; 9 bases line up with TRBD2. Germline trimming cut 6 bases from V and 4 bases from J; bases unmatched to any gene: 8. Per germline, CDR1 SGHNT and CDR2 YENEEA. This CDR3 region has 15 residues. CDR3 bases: TGTGCCAGCAGTTCGGGGACTAGCCCCTCAGATACGCAGTATTTT. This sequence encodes CASSSGTSPSDTQYF.

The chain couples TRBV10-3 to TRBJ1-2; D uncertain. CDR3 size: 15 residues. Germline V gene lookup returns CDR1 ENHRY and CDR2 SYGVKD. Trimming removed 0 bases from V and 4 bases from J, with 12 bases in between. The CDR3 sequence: CAISESSASPYGYTF. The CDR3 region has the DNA TGTGCCATCAGTGAGTCGTCGGCAAGCCCCTATGGCTACACCTTC.

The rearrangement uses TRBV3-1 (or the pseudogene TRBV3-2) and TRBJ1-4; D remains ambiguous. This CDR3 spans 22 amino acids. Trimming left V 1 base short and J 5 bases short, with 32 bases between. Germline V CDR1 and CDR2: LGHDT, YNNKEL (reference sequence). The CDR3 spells CASSQAPSPSGIELGWNEKLFF. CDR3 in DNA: TGTGCCAGCAGCCAAGCCCCGAGCCCGTCCGGGATCGAACTCGGGTGGAATGAAAAACTGTTTTTT.

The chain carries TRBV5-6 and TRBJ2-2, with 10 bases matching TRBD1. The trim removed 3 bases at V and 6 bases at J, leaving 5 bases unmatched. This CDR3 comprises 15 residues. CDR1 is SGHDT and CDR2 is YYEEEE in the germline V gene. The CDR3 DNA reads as TGTGCCAGCAGCTCGACAGGGGGCCCGGCCGGGGAGCTGTTTTTT. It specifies CASSSTGGPAGELFF. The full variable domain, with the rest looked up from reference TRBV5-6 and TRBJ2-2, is DAGVTQSPTHLIKTRGQQVTLRCSPKSGHDTVSWYQQALGQGPQFIFQYYEEEERQRGNFPDRFSGHQFPNYSSELNVNALLLGDSALYLCASSSTGGPAGELFFGEGSRLTVL.

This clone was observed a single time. The CDR3 DNA sequence: TGTGCCAGCAGCCAAGACCATGTGTGGCAGGGAGTTCAGCCCCAGCATTTT. This sequence encodes CASSQDHVWQGVQPQHF. The J gene is TRBJ1-5, the V gene TRBV3-1 (or the pseudogene TRBV3-2), with a possible D match to TRBD1 (5 bases). From germline, CDR1 is LGHDT and CDR2 YNNKEL (reference sequence). V was pared by 0 bases and J by 6 bases, with 18 bases between. This CDR3 comprises 17 residues.